Each of the 3 T cell receptor beta chains below was sequenced from the same sample in a study of Graves' ophthalmopathy and Graves' hyperthyroidism. RNA transcripts yielded amplified TCR beta CDR3 regions. Second-round multiplex PCR followed a first-round RT-PCR using HTBI primers. From the multiplex PCR reads, TCRdb called clonotypes with MiXCR, one entry per CDR3 protein. The table has under 800,000 distinct CDR3 sequences, roughly 20% seen once; the top ten hold about 6.6%. Material: peripheral blood. The receptors stem from a woman younger than 35 with stable Graves' hyperthyroidism. Some clones in this sample may be carry-over from other donors' samples.

This clonotype has at least ten counts. The chain is built from TRBV7-3 and TRBJ1-5; possible D gene TRBD1, 6 bases. The germline V gene has CDR1 SGHTA and CDR2 FQGTGA. V shed 6 bases and J shed 6 bases, with 18 bases lying between them. CDR3 size: 15 residues. The CDR3 protein is CASSLTGAQGQPQHF. As DNA, the CDR3 is TGTGCCAGCAGTCTTACGGGGGCCCAGGGTCAGCCCCAGCATTTT.

This clonotype was observed many times. V gene TRBV7-2 combines with J gene TRBJ2-7, with D perhaps matching TRBD1 (5 bases). In germline, CDR1 is SGHTA, CDR2 FQGNSA. CDR3 length: 14 residues. V was cut by 1 base and J by 1 base, with 8 bases left in between. CDR3 coding DNA: TGTGCCAGCAGCTTAGAGGCAGGGTCCTACGAGCAGTACTTC. It is translated as CASSLEAGSYEQYF.

In this sample, this clonotype turned up a few times. The chain links TRBV28 to TRBJ1-2, with D perhaps TRBD1 (5 bases). Germline CDR1 reads MDHEN; CDR2 reads SYDVKM. The V and J ends lost 5 bases and 2 bases respectively, with 18 bases between them. The CDR3 is 16 residues long. This chain's CDR3 is CASSALGGAANYGYTF. CDR3 nucleotide sequence: TGTGCCAGCAGTGCGCTAGGAGGGGCGGCCAACTATGGCTACACCTTC.